The sequence of this T cell receptor (beta chain) was determined in a study of shared clonotypes between healthy human individuals. Background on the study: Per-donor plates numbered three CD4 naive, three CD4 memory, two CD8 naive and one CD8 memory.

Trimming pared 1 base from V and 2 bases from J, leaving 2 bases between. This CDR3 contains 12 residues. Germline V CDR1 and CDR2: SGHDT, YYEEEE. A word on this clone: The antigen is not known. The sample contains more than one DNA sequence encoding this CDR3.

General study findings and limits: Generation probability values for non-shared clonotypes were lower than those for clonotypes shared by all four donors.

Researchers ran the assay at a deep level. The repertoire was sequenced with immunoSEQ multiplex PCR; TCRdb's copy has only in-frame clones and lacks some. The sample has about 1.5 million clones; 95% to 99% are singletons. This sequence originates from a man aged 25 to 45 in good health. The chain carries TRBV5-6 and TRBJ2-3; unclear D gene. Material: naive CD4+ T cells sorted from blood. As for subset: CD45RA+ positively selected. CDR3 DNA: TGTGCCAGCAGCTTGATCACAGATACGCAGTATTTT. Translating gives CASSLITDTQYF.